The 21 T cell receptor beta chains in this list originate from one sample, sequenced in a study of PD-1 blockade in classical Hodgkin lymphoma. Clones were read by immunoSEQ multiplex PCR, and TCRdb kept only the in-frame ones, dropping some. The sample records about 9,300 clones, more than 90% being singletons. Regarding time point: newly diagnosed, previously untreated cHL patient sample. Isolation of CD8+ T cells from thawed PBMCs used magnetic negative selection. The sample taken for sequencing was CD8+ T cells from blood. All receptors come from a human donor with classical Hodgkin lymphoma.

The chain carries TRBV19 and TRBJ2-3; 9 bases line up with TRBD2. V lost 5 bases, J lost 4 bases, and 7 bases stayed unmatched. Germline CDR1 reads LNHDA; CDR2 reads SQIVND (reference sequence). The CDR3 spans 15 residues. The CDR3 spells CASSYWAGGPDTQYF. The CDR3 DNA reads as TGTGCCAGTAGTTATTGGGCGGGAGGGCCAGATACGCAGTATTTT.

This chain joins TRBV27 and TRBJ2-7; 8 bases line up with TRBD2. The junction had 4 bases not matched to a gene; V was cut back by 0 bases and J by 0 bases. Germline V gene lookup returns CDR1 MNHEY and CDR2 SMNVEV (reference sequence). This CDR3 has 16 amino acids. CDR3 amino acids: CASSLSSGGPSYEQYF. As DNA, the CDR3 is TGTGCCAGCAGTTTATCGAGCGGGGGACCCTCCTACGAGCAGTACTTC.

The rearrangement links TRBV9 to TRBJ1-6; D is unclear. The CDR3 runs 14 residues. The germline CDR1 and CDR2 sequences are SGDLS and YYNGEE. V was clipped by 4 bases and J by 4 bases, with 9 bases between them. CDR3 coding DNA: TGTGCCAGCAGCCCCCTCCAGTATAATTCACCCCTCCACTTT. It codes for CASSPLQYNSPLHF.

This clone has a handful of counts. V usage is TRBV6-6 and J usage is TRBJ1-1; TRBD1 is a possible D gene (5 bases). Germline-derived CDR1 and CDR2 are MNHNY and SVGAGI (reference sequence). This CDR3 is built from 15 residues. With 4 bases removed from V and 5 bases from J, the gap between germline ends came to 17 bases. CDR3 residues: CASSSRQIWSTEAFF. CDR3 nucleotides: TGTGCCAGCAGTTCTCGACAGATTTGGAGTACTGAAGCTTTCTTT.

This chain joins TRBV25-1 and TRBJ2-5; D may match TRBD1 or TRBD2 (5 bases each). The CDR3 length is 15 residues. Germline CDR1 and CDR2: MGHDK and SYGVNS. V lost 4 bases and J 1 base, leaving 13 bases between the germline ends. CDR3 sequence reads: CASSVSRGVQETQYF. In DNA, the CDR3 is TGTGCCAGCAGTGTTTCGAGAGGGGTCCAAGAGACCCAGTACTTC.

CDR3 protein: CATSSRQGTNGYTF. CDR3 bases: TGTGCCACCAGCAGCAGACAGGGGACGAATGGCTACACCTTC. The chain uses TRBV15 and TRBJ1-2, with 8 bases identical to TRBD1. Looked up from germline, CDR1 is LNHNV and CDR2 is YYDKDF (reference sequence). V gave up 3 bases and J gave up 6 bases; unmatched junction bases: 6. This CDR3 contains 14 residues.

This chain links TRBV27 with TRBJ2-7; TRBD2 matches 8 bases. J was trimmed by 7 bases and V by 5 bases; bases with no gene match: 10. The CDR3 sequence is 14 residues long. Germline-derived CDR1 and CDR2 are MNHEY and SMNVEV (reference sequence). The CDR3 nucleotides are TGTGCCAGCAGTCTTACGGGGGGGGTGTGGGAGCAGTACTTC. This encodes CASSLTGGVWEQYF.

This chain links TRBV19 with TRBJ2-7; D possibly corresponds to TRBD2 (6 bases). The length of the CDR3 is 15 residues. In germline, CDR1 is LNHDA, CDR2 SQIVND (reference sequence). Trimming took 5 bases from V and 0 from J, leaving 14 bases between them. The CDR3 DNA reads TGTGCCAGTAGTCCGACGGGACTTAGCTCCTACGAGCAGTACTTC. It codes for CASSPTGLSSYEQYF. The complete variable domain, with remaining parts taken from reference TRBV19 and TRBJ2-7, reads DGGITQSPKYLFRKEGQNVTLSCEQNLNHDAMYWYRQDPGQGLRLIYYSQIVNDFQKGDIAEGYSVSREKKESFPLTVTSAQKNPTAFYLCASSPTGLSSYEQYFGPGTRLTVT.

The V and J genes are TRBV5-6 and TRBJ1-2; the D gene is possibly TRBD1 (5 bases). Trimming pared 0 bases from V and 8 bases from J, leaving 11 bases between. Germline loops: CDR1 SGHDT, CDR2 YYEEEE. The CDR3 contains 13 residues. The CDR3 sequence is CASSLVGEGGYTF. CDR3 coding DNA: TGTGCCAGCAGCTTGGTGGGGGAGGGAGGCTACACCTTC.

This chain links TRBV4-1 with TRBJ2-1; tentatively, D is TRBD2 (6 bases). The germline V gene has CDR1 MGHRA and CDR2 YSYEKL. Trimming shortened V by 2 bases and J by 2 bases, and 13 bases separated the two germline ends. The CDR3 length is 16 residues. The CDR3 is CASSQSLAATYNEQFF. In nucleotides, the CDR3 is TGCGCCAGCAGCCAATCGTTAGCGGCCACCTACAATGAGCAGTTCTTC.

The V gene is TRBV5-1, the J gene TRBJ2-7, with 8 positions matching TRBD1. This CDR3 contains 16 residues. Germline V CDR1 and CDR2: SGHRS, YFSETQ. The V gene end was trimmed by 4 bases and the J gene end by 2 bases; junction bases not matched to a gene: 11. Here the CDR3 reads CASSPLRGQAPYEQYF. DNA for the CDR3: TGCGCCAGCAGCCCTCTAAGGGGACAGGCGCCCTACGAGCAGTACTTC.

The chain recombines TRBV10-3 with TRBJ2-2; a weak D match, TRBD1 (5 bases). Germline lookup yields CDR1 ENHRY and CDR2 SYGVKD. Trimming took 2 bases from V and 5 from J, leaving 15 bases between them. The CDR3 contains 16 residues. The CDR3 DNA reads TGTGCCATCAGTGAGAGGGCAGGGCGAGGTACCGGGGAGCTGTTTTTT. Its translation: CAISERAGRGTGELFF.

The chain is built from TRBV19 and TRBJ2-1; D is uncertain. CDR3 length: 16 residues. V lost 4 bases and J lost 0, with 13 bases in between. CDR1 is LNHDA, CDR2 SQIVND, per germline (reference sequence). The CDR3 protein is CASSKTTTSSYNEQFF. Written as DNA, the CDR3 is TGTGCCAGTAGTAAAACAACTACGAGCTCCTACAATGAGCAGTTCTTC.

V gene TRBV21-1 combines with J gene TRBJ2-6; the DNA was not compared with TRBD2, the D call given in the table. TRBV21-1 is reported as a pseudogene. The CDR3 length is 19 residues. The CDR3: CASCGLAGVKKAGANVLTF. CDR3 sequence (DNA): TGTGCCAGCTGTGGACTAGCGGGAGTAAAAAAGGCTGGGGCCAACGTCCTGACTTTC.

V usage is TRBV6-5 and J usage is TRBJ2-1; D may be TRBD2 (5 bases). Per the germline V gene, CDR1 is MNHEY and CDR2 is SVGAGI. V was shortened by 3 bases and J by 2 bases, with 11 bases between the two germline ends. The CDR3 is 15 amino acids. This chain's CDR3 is CASSYEGAPYNEQFF. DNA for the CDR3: TGTGCCAGCAGTTATGAGGGAGCCCCCTACAATGAGCAGTTCTTC.

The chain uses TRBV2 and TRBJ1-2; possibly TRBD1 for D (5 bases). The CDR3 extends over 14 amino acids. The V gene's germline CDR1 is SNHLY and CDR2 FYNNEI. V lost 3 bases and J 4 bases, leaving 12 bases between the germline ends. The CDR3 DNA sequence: TGTGCCAGCAGTGACTTTCCAGGGTCCTATGGCTACACCTTC. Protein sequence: CASSDFPGSYGYTF.

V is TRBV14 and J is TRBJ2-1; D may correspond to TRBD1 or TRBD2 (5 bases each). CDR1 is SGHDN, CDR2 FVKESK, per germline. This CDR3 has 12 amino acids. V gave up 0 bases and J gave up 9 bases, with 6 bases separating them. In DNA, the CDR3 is TGTGCCAGCAGCCAAGATGGGGGTGAGCAGTTCTTC. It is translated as CASSQDGGEQFF.

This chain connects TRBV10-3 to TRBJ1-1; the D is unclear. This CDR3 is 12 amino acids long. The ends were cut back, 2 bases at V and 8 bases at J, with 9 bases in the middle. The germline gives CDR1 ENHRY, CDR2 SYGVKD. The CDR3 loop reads CAISEADFEAFF. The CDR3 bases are TGTGCCATCAGTGAGGCGGACTTCGAAGCTTTCTTT.

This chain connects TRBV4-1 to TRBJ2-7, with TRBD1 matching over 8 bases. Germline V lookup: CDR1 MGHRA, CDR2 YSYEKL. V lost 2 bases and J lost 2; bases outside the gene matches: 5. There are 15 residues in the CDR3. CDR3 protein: CASSQTGTGTYEQYF. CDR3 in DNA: TGCGCCAGCAGCCAAACCGGGACAGGAACCTACGAGCAGTACTTC.

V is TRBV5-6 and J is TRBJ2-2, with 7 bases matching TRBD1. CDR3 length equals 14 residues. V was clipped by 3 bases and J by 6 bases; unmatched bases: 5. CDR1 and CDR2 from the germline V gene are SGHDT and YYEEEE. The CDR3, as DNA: TGTGCCAGCAGCTCTGTACAGGGGCCCGGGGAGCTGTTTTTT. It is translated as CASSSVQGPGELFF.

CDR3 in amino acids: CASSLMRGYEQYF. As DNA, the CDR3 is TGTGCCAGCAGTTTAATGAGGGGCTACGAGCAGTACTTC. The genes are TRBV27 and TRBJ2-7; D possibly uses TRBD1 or TRBD2 (5 bases each). CDR1 MNHEY and CDR2 SMNVEV come from the germline V gene (reference sequence). The CDR3 totals 13 residues. The germline V and J ends were trimmed by 2 bases and 3 bases, with 8 bases remaining between them.